Here is one T cell receptor (beta chain) with its context. The data were obtained in a study of T cell changes during pregnancy in multiple sclerosis. Profiled with immunoSEQ multiplex PCR; TCRdb holds only in-frame clones, not every one. The table has around 100,000 clones, about 90% seen once. The input for sequencing was peripheral blood, taken after pregnancy. This sequence originates from a female donor with multiple sclerosis, enrolled in a pregnancy study.

The CDR3 reads CASSSPGQALNQPQHF. For the CDR3, the DNA is TGTGCCAGTAGTTCGCCTGGACAGGCCCTCAATCAGCCCCAGCATTTT. V usage is TRBV19 and J usage is TRBJ1-5; 7 positions agree with TRBD1. There are 16 residues in the CDR3. Unmatched junction bases numbered 10, after V lost 5 bases and J lost 3 bases. The germline CDR1 and CDR2 sequences are LNHDA and SQIVND (reference sequence).